The 22 T cell receptor beta chains below were found in one sample sequenced in a study of blood T cell repertoires in COVID-19 (dated by TCRdb to 2020 to 2021). Library preparation used the immunoSEQ multiplex PCR assay. TCRdb mirrors the immuneACCESS table, restricted to in-frame sequences. Some clones are absent from its copies; in checked studies, under half trace to an unresolved V gene, and the reason for the others is unknown. Across this sample there are fewer than 250,000 clones, with around nine tenths seen only once. The ten largest make up about 4% of the sample. Sequenced: PBMCs or T cells enriched from blood (not recorded which). The source is a woman between 25 and 40 years old who had been exposed to COVID-19.

This clone was detected once. The J gene is TRBJ2-2, the V gene TRBV5-1; 8 nucleotides match TRBD1. This CDR3 is 14 amino acids long. V shed 5 bases, J shed 5 bases, and the junction held 5 bases outside the gene matches. Per germline, CDR1 SGHRS and CDR2 YFSETQ. DNA for the CDR3: TGCGCCAGCAGGGCGACAGGGGAAACCGGGGAGCTGTTTTTT. Amino acids: CASRATGETGELFF.

The V and J genes are TRBV18 and TRBJ2-1, with a weak D call TRBD2 (5 bases). Germline V gene data show CDR1 as KGHSH and CDR2 as LQKENI. This CDR3 region has 14 residues. V lost 2 bases to trimming and J lost 6 bases, with 11 bases between them. As DNA, the CDR3 is TGTGCCAGCTCACCAGTAGGAGGTATCAATGAGCAGTTCTTC. This gives the protein CASSPVGGINEQFF.

The genes are TRBV27 and TRBJ1-5; TRBD1 is a possible D gene (6 bases). Germline CDR1 is MNHEY and CDR2 is SMNVEV (reference sequence). CDR3 length: 15 residues. The V gene lost 1 base and the J gene lost 6 bases, with 13 bases spanning the gap. The CDR3 DNA is TGTGCCAGCAGTTTATTGGGGGGGGGCGGTCAGCCCCAGCATTTT. It is translated as CASSLLGGGGQPQHF.

The rearrangement links TRBV5-1 to TRBJ2-5; 8 bases are a match to TRBD2. In germline, CDR1 is SGHRS, CDR2 YFSETQ. Trimming at V came to 4 bases and at J to 5 bases, leaving 7 bases not matched to a gene. The CDR3 has 14 residues. CDR3 sequence: CASSTGTRGETQYF. Written as DNA, the CDR3 is TGCGCCAGCAGCACCGGGACTAGAGGGGAGACCCAGTACTTC.

V usage is TRBV7-6 and J usage is TRBJ2-5; TRBD2 agrees at 11 bases. This CDR3 region has 18 residues. The V gene's germline CDR1 is SGHVS and CDR2 FNYEAQ. Trimming removed 2 bases from V and 2 bases from J; junction bases left unmatched: 10. The CDR3 DNA reads as TGTGCCAGCAGCTTAAGAGGCCCTAGCGGGAGGAATCAAGAGACCCAGTACTTC. The encoded protein is CASSLRGPSGRNQETQYF.

J is TRBJ2-2 and V is TRBV11-2; 7 bases map to TRBD2. V shed 7 bases, J shed 5 bases, and the junction held 16 bases outside the gene matches. The CDR3 runs to 17 residues. Germline V gene data show CDR1 as SGHAT and CDR2 as FQNNGV. The CDR3 DNA reads as TGTGCCAGCACCCTTCGTTTAGGCGGGAGAAGTACCGGGGAGCTGTTTTTT. Its translation: CASTLRLGGRSTGELFF.

V gene TRBV6-5 combines with J gene TRBJ2-1, with 7 bases aligning to TRBD2. The CDR3 is made up of 15 amino acids. Per germline, CDR1 MNHEY and CDR2 SVGAGI. V lost 5 bases to trimming and J lost 2 bases; unmatched junction nucleotides: 6. DNA for the CDR3: TGTGCCAGCAGTCGTCCTAGCGGAACCTACAATGAGCAGTTCTTC. Its translation is CASSRPSGTYNEQFF.

This clone has a count of ten or more. The chain uses TRBV2 and TRBJ1-1; possible D gene TRBD1, 5 bases. The CDR3 has 14 residues. CDR1 and CDR2 (germline): SNHLY, FYNNEI. Trimming removed 7 bases from V and 2 bases from J, with 14 bases in between. CDR3 coding DNA: TGTGCCAGCAACCCTCGCGGGGGAAACACTGAAGCTTTCTTT. Protein product: CASNPRGGNTEAFF.

The V gene is TRBV5-1, the J gene TRBJ2-7; a possible D gene is TRBD1 (5 bases). Germline V gene lookup returns CDR1 SGHRS and CDR2 YFSETQ. The CDR3 is 15 residues long. The germline V and J ends were trimmed by 1 base and 1 base, with 12 bases remaining between them. The CDR3 DNA is TGCGCCAGCAGCTTGAGCCAGGGATTATCCTACGAGCAGTACTTC. Amino acids: CASSLSQGLSYEQYF.

This chain joins TRBV7-9 and TRBJ2-1, with 7 nucleotides matching TRBD2. The germline V gene has CDR1 SEHNR and CDR2 FQNEAQ (reference sequence). The length of the CDR3 is 15 residues. With 3 bases clipped from V and 1 base from J, the junction kept 3 bases outside the gene matches. The CDR3 is CASSLGLTSYNEQFF. CDR3 nucleotide sequence: TGTGCCAGCAGCTTGGGACTAACATCCTACAATGAGCAGTTCTTC.

The chain recombines TRBV12-5 with TRBJ2-7; D uncertain. This CDR3 comprises 16 residues. CDR1 LGHNT and CDR2 FRNRAP come from the germline V gene. Trimming removed 1 base from V and 6 bases from J, with 19 bases in between. CDR3 sequence reads: CASGLAEPLHSGEQYF. CDR3 DNA: TGTGCTAGTGGTTTGGCGGAGCCCCTCCACTCGGGCGAGCAGTACTTC. Full variable domain (rest looked up from reference TRBV12-5 and TRBJ2-7): DARVTQTPRHKVTEMGQEVTMRCQPILGHNTVFWYRQTMMQGLELLAYFRNRAPLDDSGMPKDRFSAEMPDATLATLKIQPSEPRDSAVYFCASGLAEPLHSGEQYFGPGTRLTVT.

The chain is built from TRBV18 and TRBJ2-1; 11 bases map to TRBD2. This CDR3 has 18 residues. J was trimmed by 7 bases and V by 2 bases; bases with no gene match: 13. Germline V gene sequence: CDR1 KGHSH, CDR2 LQKENI. The CDR3 region has the DNA TGTGCCAGCTCACCAATACCGACGACTAGCGGGACAGAGAATGAGCAGTTCTTC. Its translation: CASSPIPTTSGTENEQFF. Filled out from reference TRBV18 and TRBJ2-1, the complete variable domain reads NAGVMQNPRHLVRRRGQEARLRCSPMKGHSHVYWYRQLPEEGLKFMVYLQKENIIDESGMPKERFSAEFPKEGPSILRIQQVVRGDSAAYFCASSPIPTTSGTENEQFFGPGTRLTVL.

This chain connects TRBV25-1 to TRBJ1-1; D call uncertain. The CDR3 is 15 amino acids. CDR1 is MGHDK and CDR2 is SYGVNS in the germline V gene. With 5 bases removed from V and 2 bases from J, the gap between germline ends came to 15 bases. This CDR3 is CASSSGGRGNTEAFF. The CDR3 DNA reads as TGTGCCAGCAGTTCGGGTGGCCGAGGAAACACTGAAGCTTTCTTT.

The V gene is TRBV19, the J gene TRBJ1-5; a possible D gene is TRBD1 (6 bases). CDR1 is LNHDA, CDR2 SQIVND, per germline (reference sequence). V dropped 7 bases and J dropped 2 bases, with 18 bases sitting between them. This CDR3 comprises 16 residues. Here the CDR3 DNA reads TGTGCCAGTACTCCCCAGGCGAACAGGGGCAATCAGCCCCAGCATTTT. Translating gives CASTPQANRGNQPQHF.

This clone was counted a few times. The rearrangement links TRBV9 to TRBJ2-3; 9 nucleotides match TRBD2. This CDR3 region has 20 residues. Germline V gene data show CDR1 as SGDLS and CDR2 as YYNGEE. V gave up 0 bases and J gave up 2 bases; unmatched junction bases: 16. The CDR3 sequence: CASSVVWGASGNAATDTQYF. The CDR3, as DNA: TGTGCCAGCAGCGTAGTTTGGGGGGCTAGCGGGAATGCCGCCACAGATACGCAGTATTTT.

The chain links TRBV2 to TRBJ2-1, with a tentative D call TRBD1 (5 bases). V was cut by 5 bases and J by 3 bases, with 14 bases left in between. Germline CDR1 and CDR2: SNHLY and FYNNEI. CDR3 size: 15 residues. CDR3 amino acids: CASSRAGLDYNEQFF. The CDR3 nucleotides read TGTGCCAGCAGTCGGGCAGGGCTCGACTACAATGAGCAGTTCTTC.

The chain carries TRBV6-5 and TRBJ2-3, with a tentative D call TRBD1 (6 bases). The CDR3 totals 14 residues. Germline CDR1 reads MNHEY; CDR2 reads SVGAGI. V shed 6 bases and J shed 11 bases, with 21 bases lying between them. As DNA, the CDR3 is TGTGCCAGCAGCCCCGCCGCCCTGGACAGAAAGCAGTATTTT. This translates into CASSPAALDRKQYF.

CDR3: CASSDALDRGFYSNQPQHF. The CDR3 nucleotides are TGTGCCAGCAGTGATGCCCTTGACAGGGGCTTCTATAGCAATCAGCCCCAGCATTTT. The chain has TRBV6-1 and TRBJ1-5; 8 bases match TRBD1. CDR1 MNHNS and CDR2 SASEGT come from the germline V gene. V lost 3 bases and J lost 0; bases outside the gene matches: 13. The CDR3 loop spans 19 amino acids.

V and J are TRBV7-3 and TRBJ2-1, with D possibly matching TRBD2 (8 bases). Germline V CDR1 and CDR2: SGHTA, FQGTGA. This CDR3 has 22 residues. V was shortened by 2 bases and J by 6 bases, with 35 bases between the two germline ends. For the CDR3, the DNA is TGTGCCAGCAGCTTATTGGGAAGGGGGCGACTCGAGAGCGGGAGAAGGTCCAATGAGCAGTTCTTC. This codes for CASSLLGRGRLESGRRSNEQFF.

V gene TRBV7-9 combines with J gene TRBJ2-4, with 14 bases fitting TRBD2. V shed 5 bases, J shed 2 bases, and the junction held 5 bases outside the gene matches. CDR3 length equals 17 residues. Germline CDR1 is SEHNR and CDR2 is FQNEAQ (reference sequence). DNA for the CDR3: TGTGCCAGCAGCCAGGGACTAGCGGGAGAAACCAAAAACATTCAGTACTTC. It specifies CASSQGLAGETKNIQYF.

This clone was detected a few times. The rearrangement uses TRBV3-1 (or the pseudogene TRBV3-2) and TRBJ1-1, with a tentative D call TRBD1 (5 bases). In germline, CDR1 is LGHDT, CDR2 YNNKEL (reference sequence). Between the trimmed V and J ends, which lost 3 bases and 7 bases, there was a span of 27 bases. This CDR3 has 18 residues. The CDR3 spells CASSHIAWTTKPGLEAFF. Here the CDR3 DNA reads TGTGCCAGCAGCCATATAGCGTGGACGACTAAACCGGGACTTGAAGCTTTCTTT.

The chain has TRBV28 and TRBJ1-1; tentatively, D is TRBD1 (5 bases). Trimming shortened V by 5 bases and J by 6 bases, and 7 bases separated the two germline ends. CDR3 size: 11 residues. Per the germline V gene, CDR1 is MDHEN and CDR2 is SYDVKM. The CDR3 region has the DNA TGTGCCAGCAGTGACAGTCCTGAAGCTTTCTTT. It codes for CASSDSPEAFF.